The rows below give T cell receptor beta chains drawn from one sample of a study of blood T cells in healthy people across ages. From the 5' RACE reads, TCRdb called clonotypes with MiXCR, one entry per CDR3 protein. The sample lists over a million distinct CDR3 sequences, less than 45% occurring once. Material for sequencing was blood. These receptors were taken from a woman aged 18-29 years in good health. CDR3s include the opening cysteine and the closing phenylalanine or tryptophan.

V gene,J gene,CDR3 protein
TRBV20-1,TRBJ2-3,CSATDAGGRADTQYF
TRBV6-1,TRBJ2-1,CASSESGTAYNEQFF
TRBV29-1,TRBJ2-7,CSVEELGQGASYEQYF
TRBV27,TRBJ1-2,CASSGDDRNGYTF
TRBV27,TRBJ1-2,CASSPRWGGYGYTF
TRBV6-2/TRBV6-3,TRBJ1-5,CASRLQSWTNQPQHF
TRBV29-1,TRBJ2-5,CSVEVGTAQETQYF
TRBV7-3,TRBJ2-2,CASSSVAGGPGGELFF
TRBV6-2/TRBV6-3,TRBJ2-2,CASSYRGQGACTGELFF
TRBV27,TRBJ2-1,CASRPNLGGSGRYEQFF
TRBV29-1,TRBJ2-3,CSAMGLAGGQGTDTQYF
TRBV27,TRBJ1-2,CASSSFPGTAINTF
TRBV27,TRBJ2-7,CASSLKPLRQGDSYEQYF
TRBV29-1,TRBJ2-1,CSVSGPDSRSYNEQFF
TRBV6-2/TRBV6-3,TRBJ2-4,CASSYLRGEGVKQYF
TRBV5-1,TRBJ2-1,CASSGTTGFLALEQFF
TRBV27,TRBJ2-7,CASSLEMGLGSSYEQYF
TRBV20-1,TRBJ1-2,CSARVREYGYTF
TRBV25-1,TRBJ1-2,CASSELEGFGYGYTF
TRBV14,TRBJ2-1,CASSQDWVILANEQFF
TRBV12-5,TRBJ1-5,CASGFQAYSNQPQHF
TRBV10-2,TRBJ2-1,CASSDSGTLVGLSSYNEQFF
TRBV7-3,TRBJ1-2,CASSPMTGDSYGYTF
TRBV30,TRBJ2-1,CAWSNSGGSYNEQFF
TRBV28,TRBJ1-2,CASSAVGVYGHTF
TRBV29-1,TRBJ2-1,CSVERGGKGPGRGSNEQFF
TRBV9,TRBJ2-4,CASNEGRENIQYF
TRBV6-5,TRBJ2-5,CASNIAGVETQYF